These T cell receptor beta chains were read from a single sample in a study of beta chain features in type 1 diabetes. The repertoire was sequenced with immunoSEQ multiplex PCR; TCRdb's copy has only in-frame clones and lacks some. The sample lists about 370,000 clones; over 8.5% were seen once. Sequencing was performed on central memory CD4+ T cells from blood. Source of these receptors: a man younger than 45 with type 1 diabetes. Each CDR3 is given with its conserved first and last residue. Each record gives: J gene, V gene, clone size, CDR3 protein. A clone size is listed for some rows: how often the clone was seen (once, few, many), or a class if it is expanded.

>-|TRBV28|-
CASSLPVAYEQYF
>TRBJ2-1|TRBV7-2|few
CASSLRLAGGEQFF
>TRBJ1-1|TRBV19|-
CASSMPHGGRTEAFF
>TRBJ2-1|TRBV7-2|few
CASSFSPGTSGYNEQFF
>TRBJ2-6|TRBV7-2|-
CASSFTGGAGANVLTF
>TRBJ1-2|TRBV5-1|few
CASSPRGGEGTYGYTF
>TRBJ2-7|TRBV5-4|-
CASSLASGGNEQYF
>TRBJ2-7|TRBV27|-
CASGRTGLTYEQYF
>TRBJ2-3|TRBV11-2|-
CASSLFRTDTQYF
>TRBJ1-5|TRBV7-8|few
CASSSDWDQPQHF
>TRBJ2-1|TRBV29-1|-
CSVGYSPYNEQFF
>TRBJ2-7|TRBV7-2|many
CASSWGSYEQYF
>TRBJ2-4|TRBV5-4|-
CASSPDSGAKNIQYF
>TRBJ1-1|TRBV4-1|few
CASSQQGAGNTEAFF
>TRBJ2-7|TRBV28|-
CASSPLMGQTSSYEQYF
>-|TRBV20-1|few
CSALLGYEQYF
>TRBJ2-5|TRBV5-1|-
CASSPGQLLGLETQYF
>TRBJ2-2|TRBV19|-
CASSIDLSGNPNTGELFF
>TRBJ2-7|TRBV19|few
CASIGPFGPEQYF
>TRBJ1-2|TRBV9|few
CASTRDSYGYTF
>TRBJ2-5|TRBV30|few
CAWSVDQETQYF
>TRBJ2-7|TRBV5-8|many
CASSYVSTGPNYEQYF
>TRBJ1-5|TRBV7-2|few
CASSLEQINQPQHF
>TRBJ1-2|TRBV10-3|-
CAKGEGPNYGYTF
>TRBJ2-7|TRBV6-6|-
CASSSSTGGDEQYF
>TRBJ2-3|TRBV7-2|few
CASSLETPPDTQYF
>TRBJ1-3|TRBV2|few
CASHRQGSSGNTIYF
>TRBJ2-3|TRBV9|-
CASSGTLSTDTQYF
>TRBJ2-7|TRBV7-2|many
CASSLDQGMQYF
>TRBJ2-3|TRBV11-2|few
CASSKAGQRSTDTQYF
>TRBJ1-4|TRBV7-8|many
CASSPRALEWKDEKLFF
>TRBJ2-1|TRBV28|-
CAGGRYNEQFF
>TRBJ1-4|TRBV21-1|many
CAYAHLNEKLFF
>TRBJ2-7|TRBV6-6|many
CASSQKSDDLVYEQYF
>TRBJ1-2|TRBV4-3|few
CASSQDRDRGHGYTF
>TRBJ1-2|TRBV6-1|few
CASSPGTGNNYGYTF
>TRBJ1-1|TRBV2|-
CAIMGDRGNTEAFF
>TRBJ1-2|TRBV28|-
CASSLGTANYGYTF
>TRBJ2-7|TRBV27|-
CASKTGNIDEQYF
>TRBJ1-1|TRBV28|few
CASSLGQGALEAFF